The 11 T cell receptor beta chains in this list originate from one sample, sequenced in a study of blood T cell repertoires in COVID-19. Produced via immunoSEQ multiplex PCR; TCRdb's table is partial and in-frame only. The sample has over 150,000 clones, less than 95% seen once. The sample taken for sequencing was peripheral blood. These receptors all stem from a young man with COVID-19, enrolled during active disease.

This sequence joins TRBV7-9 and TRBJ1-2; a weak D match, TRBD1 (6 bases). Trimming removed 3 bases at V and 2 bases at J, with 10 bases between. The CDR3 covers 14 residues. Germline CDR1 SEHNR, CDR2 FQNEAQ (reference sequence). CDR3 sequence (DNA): TGTGCCAGCAGCTTCTCACAGGGAAACTATGGCTACACCTTC. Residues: CASSFSQGNYGYTF.

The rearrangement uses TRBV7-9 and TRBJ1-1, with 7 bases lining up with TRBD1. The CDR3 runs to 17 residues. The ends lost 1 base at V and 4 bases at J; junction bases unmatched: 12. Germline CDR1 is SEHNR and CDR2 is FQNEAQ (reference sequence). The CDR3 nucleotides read TGTGCCAGCAGCTTAGATCGGTTAGACAGGGCGGGCACTGAAGCTTTCTTT. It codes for CASSLDRLDRAGTEAFF.

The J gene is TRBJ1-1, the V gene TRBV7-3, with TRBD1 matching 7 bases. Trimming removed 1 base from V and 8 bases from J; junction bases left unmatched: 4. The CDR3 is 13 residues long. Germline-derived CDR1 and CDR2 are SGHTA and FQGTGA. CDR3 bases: TGTGCCAGCAGCTTAAAGGGACAGTCCGAAGCTTTCTTT. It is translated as CASSLKGQSEAFF.

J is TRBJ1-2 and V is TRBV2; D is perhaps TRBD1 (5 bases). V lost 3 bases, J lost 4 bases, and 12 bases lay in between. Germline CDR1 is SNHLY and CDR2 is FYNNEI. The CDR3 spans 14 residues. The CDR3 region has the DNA TGTGCCAGCAGTGAGGGCAGGGATGGCTATGGCTACACCTTC. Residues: CASSEGRDGYGYTF.

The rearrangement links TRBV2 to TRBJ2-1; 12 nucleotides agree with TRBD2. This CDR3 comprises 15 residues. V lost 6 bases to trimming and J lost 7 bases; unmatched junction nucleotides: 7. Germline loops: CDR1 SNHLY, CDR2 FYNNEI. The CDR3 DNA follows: TGTGCCAGCAGCCCACTAGCGGGGGGAGGGAATGAGCAGTTCTTC. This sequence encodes CASSPLAGGGNEQFF.

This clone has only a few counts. CDR3 sequence reads: CASSLNSAYEQYF. CDR3 DNA: TGTGCCAGCAGCTTAAACTCCGCCTACGAGCAGTACTTC. This sequence joins TRBV7-2 and TRBJ2-7; no reliable D call. The CDR3 is 13 amino acids. V lost 2 bases to trimming and J lost 2 bases, with 7 bases between them. The germline gives CDR1 SGHTA, CDR2 FQGNSA.

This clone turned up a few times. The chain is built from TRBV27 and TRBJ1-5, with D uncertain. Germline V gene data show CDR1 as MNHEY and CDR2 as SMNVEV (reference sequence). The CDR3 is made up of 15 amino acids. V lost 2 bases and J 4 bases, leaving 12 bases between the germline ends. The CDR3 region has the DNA TGTGCCAGCAGTTTAGGGTTGAGCGGGAATCAGCCCCAGCATTTT. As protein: CASSLGLSGNQPQHF.

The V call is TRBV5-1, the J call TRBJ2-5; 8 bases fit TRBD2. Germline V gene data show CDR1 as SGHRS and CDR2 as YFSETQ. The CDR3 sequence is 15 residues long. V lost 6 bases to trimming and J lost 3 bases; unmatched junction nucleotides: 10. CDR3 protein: CASNLRGGREETQYF. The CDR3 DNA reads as TGCGCCAGCAACTTACGCGGGGGGCGGGAAGAGACCCAGTACTTC.

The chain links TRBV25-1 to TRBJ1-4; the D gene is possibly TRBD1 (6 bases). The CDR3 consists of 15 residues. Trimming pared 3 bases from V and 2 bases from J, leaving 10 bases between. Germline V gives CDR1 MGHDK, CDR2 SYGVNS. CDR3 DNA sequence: TGTGCCAGCAGTGAGGGGGCGCATACTAATGAAAAACTGTTTTTT. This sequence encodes CASSEGAHTNEKLFF. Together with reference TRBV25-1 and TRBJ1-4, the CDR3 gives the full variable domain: EADIYQTPRYLVIGTGKKITLECSQTMGHDKMYWYQQDPGMELHLIHYSYGVNSTEKGDLSSESTVSRIRTEHFPLTLESARPSHTSQYLCASSEGAHTNEKLFFGSGTQLSVL.

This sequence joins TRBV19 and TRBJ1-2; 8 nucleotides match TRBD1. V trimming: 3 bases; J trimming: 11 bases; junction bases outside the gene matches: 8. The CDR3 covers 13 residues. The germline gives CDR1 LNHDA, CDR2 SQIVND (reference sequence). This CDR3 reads CASSISIDRGYTF. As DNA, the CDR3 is TGTGCCAGTAGTATCTCTATTGACAGGGGTTACACCTTC. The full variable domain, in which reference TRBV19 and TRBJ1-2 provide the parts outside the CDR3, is DGGITQSPKYLFRKEGQNVTLSCEQNLNHDAMYWYRQDPGQGLRLIYYSQIVNDFQKGDIAEGYSVSREKKESFPLTVTSAQKNPTAFYLCASSISIDRGYTFGSGTRLTVV.

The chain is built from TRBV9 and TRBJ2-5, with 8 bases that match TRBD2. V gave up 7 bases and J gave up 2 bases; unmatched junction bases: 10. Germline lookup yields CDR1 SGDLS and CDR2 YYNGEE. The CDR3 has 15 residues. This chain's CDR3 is CASSRAGGLQETQYF. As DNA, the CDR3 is TGTGCCAGCTCCCGGGCGGGGGGCCTTCAAGAGACCCAGTACTTC.